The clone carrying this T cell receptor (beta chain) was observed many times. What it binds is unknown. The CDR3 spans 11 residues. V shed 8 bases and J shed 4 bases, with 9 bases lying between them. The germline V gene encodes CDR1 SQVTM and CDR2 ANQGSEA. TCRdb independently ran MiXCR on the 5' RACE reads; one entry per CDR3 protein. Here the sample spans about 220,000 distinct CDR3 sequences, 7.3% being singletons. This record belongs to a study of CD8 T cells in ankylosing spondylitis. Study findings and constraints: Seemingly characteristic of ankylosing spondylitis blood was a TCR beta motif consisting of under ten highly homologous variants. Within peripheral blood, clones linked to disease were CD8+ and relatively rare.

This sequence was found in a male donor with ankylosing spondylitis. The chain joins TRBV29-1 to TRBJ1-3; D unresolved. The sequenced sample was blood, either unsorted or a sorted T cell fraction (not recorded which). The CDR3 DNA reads TGCAGCATCATCTCCGGAAACACCATATATTTT. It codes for CSIISGNTIYF.